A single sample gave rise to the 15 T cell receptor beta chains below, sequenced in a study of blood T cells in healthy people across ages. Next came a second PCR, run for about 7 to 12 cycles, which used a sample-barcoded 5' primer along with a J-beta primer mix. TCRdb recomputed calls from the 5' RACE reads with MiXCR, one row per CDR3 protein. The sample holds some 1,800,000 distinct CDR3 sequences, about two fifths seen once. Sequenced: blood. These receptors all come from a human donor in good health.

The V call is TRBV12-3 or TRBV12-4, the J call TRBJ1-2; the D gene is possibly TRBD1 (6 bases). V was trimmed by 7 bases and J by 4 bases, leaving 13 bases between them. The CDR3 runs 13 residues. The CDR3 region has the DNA TGTGCCAGCACCGAAGCAGGGGCCTATGGCTACACCTTC. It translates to CASTEAGAYGYTF.

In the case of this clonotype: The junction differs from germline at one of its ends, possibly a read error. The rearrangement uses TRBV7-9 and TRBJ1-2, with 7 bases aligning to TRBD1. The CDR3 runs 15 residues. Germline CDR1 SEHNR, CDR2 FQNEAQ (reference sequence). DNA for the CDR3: TGTTCCAGCAGCTTCGAAGGGGGCTTGGGCTATGGCTACACCTTC. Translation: CSSSFEGGLGYGYTF.

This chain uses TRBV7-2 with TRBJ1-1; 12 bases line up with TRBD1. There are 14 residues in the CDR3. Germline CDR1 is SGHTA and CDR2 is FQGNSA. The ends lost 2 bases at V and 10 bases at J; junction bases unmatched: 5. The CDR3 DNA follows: TGTGCCAGCAGCTTATTGGGACAGGGGGCCGTAGCTTTCTTT. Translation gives CASSLLGQGAVAFF.

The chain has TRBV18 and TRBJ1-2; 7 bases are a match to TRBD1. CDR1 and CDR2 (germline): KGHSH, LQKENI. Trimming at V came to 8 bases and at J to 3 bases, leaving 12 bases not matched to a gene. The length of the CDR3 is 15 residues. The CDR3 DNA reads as TGTGCCAGCCTAAAGCGCACCGGGACAGACTATGGCTACACCTTC. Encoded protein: CASLKRTGTDYGYTF.

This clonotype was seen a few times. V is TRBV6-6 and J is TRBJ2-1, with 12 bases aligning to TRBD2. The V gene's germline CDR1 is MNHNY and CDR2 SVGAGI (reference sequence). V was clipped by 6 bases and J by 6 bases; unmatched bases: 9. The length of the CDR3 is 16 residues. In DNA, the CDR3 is TGTGCCAGCAGCCCTCCGACTAGCGGGGGTAGCAATGAGCAGTTCTTC. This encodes CASSPPTSGGSNEQFF.

In DNA, the CDR3 is TGTGCCATCAGGACTGGGGCCGCCTCCTACAATGAGCAGTTCTTC. This codes for CAIRTGAASYNEQFF. This chain uses TRBV10-3 with TRBJ2-1; tentative D call: TRBD1 (5 bases). The CDR3 contains 15 residues. The V gene lost 6 bases and the J gene lost 0 bases, with 12 bases spanning the gap. The germline gives CDR1 ENHRY, CDR2 SYGVKD.

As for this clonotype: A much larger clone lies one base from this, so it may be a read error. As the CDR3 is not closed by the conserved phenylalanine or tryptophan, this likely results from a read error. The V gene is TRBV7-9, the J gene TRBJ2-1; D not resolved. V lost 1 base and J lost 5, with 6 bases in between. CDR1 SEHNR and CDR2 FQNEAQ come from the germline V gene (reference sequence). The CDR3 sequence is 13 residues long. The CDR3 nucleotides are TGTGCCAGCAGCTTAGTGGGAAACAATGAGCAGTTCGTC. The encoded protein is CASSLVGNNEQFV.

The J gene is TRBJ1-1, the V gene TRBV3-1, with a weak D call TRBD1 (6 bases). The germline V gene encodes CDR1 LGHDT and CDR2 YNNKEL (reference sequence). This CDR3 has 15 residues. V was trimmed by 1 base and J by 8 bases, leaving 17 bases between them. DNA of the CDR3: TGTGCCAGCAGCCAAGCCGGGGAGGGGGTCTACGAAGCTTTCTTT. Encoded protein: CASSQAGEGVYEAFF.

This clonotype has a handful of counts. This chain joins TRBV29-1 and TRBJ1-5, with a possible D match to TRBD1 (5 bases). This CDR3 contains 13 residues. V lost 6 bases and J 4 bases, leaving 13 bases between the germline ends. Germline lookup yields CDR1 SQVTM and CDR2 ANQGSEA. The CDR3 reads CSVARDRNQPQHF. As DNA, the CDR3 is TGCAGCGTGGCCCGGGACCGGAATCAGCCCCAGCATTTT. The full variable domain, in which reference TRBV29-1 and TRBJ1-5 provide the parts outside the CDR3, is SAVISQKPSRDICQRGTSLTIQCQVDSQVTMMFWYRQQPGQSLTLIATANQGSEATYESGFVIDKFPISRPNLTFSTLTVSNMSPEDSSIYLCSVARDRNQPQHFGDGTRLSIL.

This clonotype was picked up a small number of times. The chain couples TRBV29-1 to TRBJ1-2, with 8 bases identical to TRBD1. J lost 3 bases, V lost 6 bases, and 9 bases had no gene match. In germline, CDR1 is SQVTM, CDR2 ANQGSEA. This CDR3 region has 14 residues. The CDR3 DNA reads TGCAGCGTCAGCCCGACAGGGGAGGACTATGGCTACACCTTC. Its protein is CSVSPTGEDYGYTF.

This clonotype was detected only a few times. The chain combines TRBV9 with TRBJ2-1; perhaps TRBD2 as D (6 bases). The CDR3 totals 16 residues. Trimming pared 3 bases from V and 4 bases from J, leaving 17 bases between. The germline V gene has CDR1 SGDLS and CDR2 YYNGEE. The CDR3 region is CASSGARGTNYNEQFF. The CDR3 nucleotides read TGTGCCAGCAGCGGGGCACGGGGGACCAATTACAATGAGCAGTTCTTC.

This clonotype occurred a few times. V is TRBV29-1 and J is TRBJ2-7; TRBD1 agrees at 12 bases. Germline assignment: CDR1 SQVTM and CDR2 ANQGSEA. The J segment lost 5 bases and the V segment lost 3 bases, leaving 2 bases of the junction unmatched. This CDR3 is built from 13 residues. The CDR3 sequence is CSVDGTGGDEQYF. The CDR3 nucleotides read TGCAGCGTTGACGGGACAGGGGGCGACGAGCAGTACTTC.

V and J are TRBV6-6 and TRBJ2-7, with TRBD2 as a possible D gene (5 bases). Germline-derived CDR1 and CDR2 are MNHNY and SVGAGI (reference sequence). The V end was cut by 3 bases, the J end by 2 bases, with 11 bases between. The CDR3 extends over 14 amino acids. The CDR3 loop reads CASSYAAGPYEQYF. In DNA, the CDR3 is TGTGCCAGCAGTTATGCGGCGGGTCCCTACGAGCAGTACTTC.

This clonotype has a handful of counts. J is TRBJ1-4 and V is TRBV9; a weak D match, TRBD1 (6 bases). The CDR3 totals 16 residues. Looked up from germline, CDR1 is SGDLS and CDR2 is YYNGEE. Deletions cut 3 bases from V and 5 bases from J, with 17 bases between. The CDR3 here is CASSATSGTPNEKLFF. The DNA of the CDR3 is TGTGCCAGCAGCGCAACCTCAGGGACACCGAATGAAAAACTGTTTTTT.

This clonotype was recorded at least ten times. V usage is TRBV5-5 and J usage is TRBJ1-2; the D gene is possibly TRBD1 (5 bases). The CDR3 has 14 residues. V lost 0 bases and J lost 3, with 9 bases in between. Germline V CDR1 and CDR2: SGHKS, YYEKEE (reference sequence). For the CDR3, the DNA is TGTGCCAGCAGCTTGGGAGTGGGGGACTATGGCTACACCTTC. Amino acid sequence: CASSLGVGDYGYTF.